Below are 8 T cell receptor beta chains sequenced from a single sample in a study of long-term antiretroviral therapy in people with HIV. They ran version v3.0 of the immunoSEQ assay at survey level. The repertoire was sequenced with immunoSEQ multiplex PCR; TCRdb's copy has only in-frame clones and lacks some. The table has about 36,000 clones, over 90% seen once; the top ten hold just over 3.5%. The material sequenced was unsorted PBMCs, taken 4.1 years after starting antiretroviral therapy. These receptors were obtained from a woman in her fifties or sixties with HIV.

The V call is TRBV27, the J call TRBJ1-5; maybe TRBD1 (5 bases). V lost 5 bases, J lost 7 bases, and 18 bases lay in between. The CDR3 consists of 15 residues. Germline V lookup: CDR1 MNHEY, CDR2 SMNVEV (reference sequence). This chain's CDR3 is CASSTLSQGYQPQHF. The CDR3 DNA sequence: TGTGCCAGCAGTACCCTATCTCAGGGATACCAGCCCCAGCATTTT.

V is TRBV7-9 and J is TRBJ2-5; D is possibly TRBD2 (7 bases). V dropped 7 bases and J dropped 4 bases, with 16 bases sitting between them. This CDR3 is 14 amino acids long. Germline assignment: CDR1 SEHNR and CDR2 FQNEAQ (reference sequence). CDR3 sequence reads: CASMEQGGGETQYF. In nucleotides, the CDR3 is TGTGCCAGCATGGAGCAGGGAGGGGGAGAGACCCAGTACTTC.

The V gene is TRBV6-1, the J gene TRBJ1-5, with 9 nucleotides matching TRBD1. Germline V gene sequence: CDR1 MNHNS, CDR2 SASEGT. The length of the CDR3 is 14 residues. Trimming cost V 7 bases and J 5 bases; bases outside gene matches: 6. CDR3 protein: CASTPTGGYQPQHF. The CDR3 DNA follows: TGTGCCAGCACTCCTACAGGGGGCTATCAGCCCCAGCATTTT.

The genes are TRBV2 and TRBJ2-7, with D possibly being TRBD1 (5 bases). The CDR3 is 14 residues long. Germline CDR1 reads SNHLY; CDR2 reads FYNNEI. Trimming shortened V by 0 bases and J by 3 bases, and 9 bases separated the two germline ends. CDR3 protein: CASSEARTSYEQYF. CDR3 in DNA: TGTGCCAGCAGTGAAGCGCGGACAAGCTACGAGCAGTACTTC.

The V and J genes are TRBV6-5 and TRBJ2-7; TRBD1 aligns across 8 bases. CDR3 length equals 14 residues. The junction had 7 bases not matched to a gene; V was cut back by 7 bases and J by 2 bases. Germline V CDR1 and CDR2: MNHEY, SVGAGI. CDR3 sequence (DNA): TGTGCCAGCAAACGGACAGGGTCCACCTACGAGCAGTACTTC. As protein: CASKRTGSTYEQYF.

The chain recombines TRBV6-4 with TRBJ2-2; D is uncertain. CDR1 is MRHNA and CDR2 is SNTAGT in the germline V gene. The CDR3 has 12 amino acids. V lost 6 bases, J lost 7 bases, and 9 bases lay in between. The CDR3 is CASRNSNGELFF. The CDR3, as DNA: TGTGCCAGCAGGAACAGCAACGGGGAGCTGTTTTTT.

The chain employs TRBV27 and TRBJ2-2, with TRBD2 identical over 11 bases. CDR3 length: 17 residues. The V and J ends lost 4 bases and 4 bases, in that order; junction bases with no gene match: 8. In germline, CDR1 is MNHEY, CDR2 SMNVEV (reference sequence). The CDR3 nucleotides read TGTGCCAGCAGTTCGGTAGCGGGGGGGCCGAGCACCGGGGAGCTGTTTTTT. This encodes CASSSVAGGPSTGELFF.

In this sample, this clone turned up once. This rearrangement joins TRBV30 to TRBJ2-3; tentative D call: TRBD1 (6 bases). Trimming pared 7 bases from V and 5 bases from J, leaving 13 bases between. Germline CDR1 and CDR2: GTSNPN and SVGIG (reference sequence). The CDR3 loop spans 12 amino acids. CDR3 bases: TGTGCCTTGGGACACCTCGGAGATACGCAGTATTTT. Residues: CALGHLGDTQYF.